A selection of T cell receptor beta chains follows, all from one sample in a study of blood T cell repertoires in COVID-19. Clones were read by immunoSEQ multiplex PCR, and TCRdb kept only the in-frame ones, dropping some. The sample carries about 200,000 clones, 87% recorded once. Sequencing input: PBMCs or T cells enriched from blood (not recorded which). These receptors all stem from a young woman who had recovered from COVID-19. The conserved cysteine and the conserved F or W are not part of the CDR3 here.

11	TRBJ2-3	TRBV5-6	ASSPGGTDTQY
15	TRBJ2-7	TRBV3-1/TRBV3-2	ASSPGTRSRRGMKQY
11	TRBJ1-5	TRBV2	ASSATRDQPQH
15	TRBJ1-1	TRBV4-1	ASSLSAGGFLSTEAF
15	TRBJ2-3	TRBV27	ASKKTRTSGSTDTQY
14	TRBJ1-6	TRBV27	ASSNYQGYYNSPLH
15	TRBJ2-1	TRBV9	ASSPYLISGRLNEQF
13	TRBJ1-2	TRBV18	ASSPPYQGTYGYT
11	TRBJ2-2	TRBV3-1/TRBV3-2	ASSPPQAGELF
11	TRBJ1-5	TRBV29-1	SVGDRLNQPQH
14	TRBJ1-2	TRBV19	ASSIPGDRDLYGYT
14	TRBJ1-1	TRBV19	ASSPWTGRKNTEAF
14	TRBJ2-1	TRBV7-3	ASSPSLAGVNNEQF
14	TRBJ2-7	TRBV6-4	ASSDVSGGFSYEQY
13	TRBJ2-1	TRBV18	ASSAEINTYNEQF
14	TRBJ2-5	TRBV19	ASSPFRGALQETQY
10	TRBJ2-3	TRBV29-1	SAAEHGDTQY
13	TRBJ1-6	TRBV3-1/TRBV3-2	ASSHRDRSNSPLH
14	TRBJ2-7	TRBV4-3	ASRETGTPDSYEQY
13	TRBJ1-4	TRBV14	ASSQTRGGSEKLF
12	TRBJ2-7	TRBV5-1	ASSFRSRAYEQY
15	TRBJ2-5	TRBV6-1	ASSEALLGSGRETQY
14	TRBJ2-2	TRBV19	ASSILAGGSTGELF
11	TRBJ1-2	TRBV19	ATRLGSTYGYT
14	TRBJ2-5	TRBV11-3	ASSPGRLAVQETQY
12	TRBJ2-5	TRBV11-2	ASSRDRVGKTQY
12	TRBJ2-7	TRBV5-1	ASSFSSGGREQY
19	TRBJ1-2	TRBV24-1	ATSDLTVLGEEMGANYGYT
15	TRBJ2-1	TRBV6-1	ASSDLKLAGGPNEQF
14	TRBJ2-7	TRBV3-1/TRBV3-2	ASSPTPGQGLYEQY
15	TRBJ1-2	TRBV5-1	ASSFRQGGGGPYGYT
12	TRBJ1-1	TRBV29-1	SVVTGGENTEAF
13	TRBJ1-1	TRBV7-2	ASSFEGDMNTEAF
13	TRBJ2-1	TRBV6-5	ASSYRGASYNEQF
13	TRBJ2-5	TRBV2	ASRKQGGGQETQY
14	TRBJ2-1	TRBV11-3	ASSLSSPYSYNEQF
14	TRBJ1-5	TRBV19	ASSISSGTGHQPQH
17	TRBJ1-4	TRBV4-3	ASSRTTDRERRKNEKLF
10	TRBJ1-2	TRBV29-1	SVGTGNYGYT
12	TRBJ2-1	TRBV27	ASKNRRASGEGF
17	TRBJ2-2	TRBV3-1/TRBV3-2	ASSQEGSLGTRTDGELF
13	TRBJ1-6	TRBV5-5	ASSLTGRYNSPLH
16	TRBJ2-5	TRBV5-1	ASSLGGTGLAGRETQY
12	TRBJ2-1	TRBV4-1	ASRAESSYNEQF
14	TRBJ1-2	TRBV12-5	ASGLATGFFNYGYT
13	TRBJ2-2	TRBV6-2/TRBV6-3	ASSYSRSNTGELF
18	TRBJ1-1	TRBV5-1	ASSTGQLRDLSSPNTEAF
14	TRBJ2-5	TRBV7-9	ASHPPKRGVQETQY
16	TRBJ1-2	TRBV4-3	ASSQANPGQGSYYGYT
10	TRBJ1-1	TRBV5-1	ASSLGVGEAF
13	TRBJ1-2	TRBV4-3	ASSLPGTGVDGYT
10	TRBJ1-2	TRBV13	ASSTGTGGYT
11	TRBJ1-2	TRBV6-5	ASSLDSGDGYT
12	TRBJ2-1	TRBV6-2/TRBV6-3	ASGLAGGPDEQF
13	TRBJ2-3	TRBV7-6	ASSLSGDSTDTQY